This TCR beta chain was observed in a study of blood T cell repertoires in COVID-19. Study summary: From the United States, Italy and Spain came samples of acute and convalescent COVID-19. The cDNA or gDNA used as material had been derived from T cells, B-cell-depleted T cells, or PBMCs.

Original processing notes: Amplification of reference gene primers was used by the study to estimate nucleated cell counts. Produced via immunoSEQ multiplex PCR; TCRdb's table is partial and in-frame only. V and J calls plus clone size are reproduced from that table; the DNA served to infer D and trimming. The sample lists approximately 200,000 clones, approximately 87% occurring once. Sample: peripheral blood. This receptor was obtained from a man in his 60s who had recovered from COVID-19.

In nucleotides, the CDR3 is TGCGCCAGCAGCCCGGGACAGTTTCAAGAGACCCAGTACTTC. It encodes CASSPGQFQETQYF. The J gene is TRBJ2-5, the V gene TRBV5-1, with 7 nucleotides matching TRBD1. The germline CDR1 and CDR2 sequences are SGHRS and YFSETQ. CDR3 length equals 14 residues. Trimming at V came to 4 bases and at J to 2 bases, leaving 5 bases not matched to a gene.